Shown below are 12 T cell receptor beta chains from a single sample sequenced in a study of Graves' ophthalmopathy and Graves' hyperthyroidism. The sequenced template was RNA, covering the TCR beta CDR3 region. The workflow started with a first-round RT-PCR run with HTBI primers and then moved on to a second-round multiplex PCR. Via MiXCR, TCRdb re-called the multiplex PCR reads, giving one row per CDR3 protein. This repertoire shows 400,000 to 450,000 distinct CDR3 sequences, approximately 21% found once; its top ten account for roughly 3.2%. Specimen: peripheral blood. These TCRs come from a woman between 18 and 29 years old with stable Graves' hyperthyroidism.

This clonotype was seen a few times. The genes are TRBV7-8 and TRBJ2-5, with 11 bases fitting TRBD1. V was pared by 5 bases and J by 1 base, with 3 bases of the junction left unmatched. This CDR3 has 15 amino acids. CDR1 and CDR2 from the germline V gene are SGHVS and FQNEAQ. Here the CDR3 DNA reads TGTGCCAGCAGCCTCGGGACAGGGGGCCAAGAGACCCAGTACTTC. Protein: CASSLGTGGQETQYF.

This clonotype was counted between two and nine times. V and J are TRBV4-3 and TRBJ1-2, with 7 bases matching TRBD1. CDR3 size: 21 residues. The germline CDR1 and CDR2 sequences are LGHNA and YSLEER. V trimming: 4 bases; J trimming: 4 bases; junction bases outside the gene matches: 27. The CDR3: CASSPKGQGDRNTRGTYGYTF. CDR3 nucleotide sequence: TGCGCCAGCAGCCCAAAGGGGCAGGGGGATCGAAACACCAGGGGGACCTATGGCTACACCTTC.

Only a few counts were recorded for this clonotype. The rearrangement uses TRBV29-1 and TRBJ2-7, with D possibly matching TRBD1 (5 bases). CDR3 length equals 14 residues. The germline V and J ends were trimmed by 4 bases and 3 bases, with 16 bases remaining between them. In germline, CDR1 is SQVTM, CDR2 ANQGSEA. The DNA of the CDR3 is TGCAGCGTTGTCGGGTCAGGGTGGAACTACGAGCAGTACTTC. This sequence encodes CSVVGSGWNYEQYF.

This clonotype occurred a few times. The rearrangement joins TRBV18 to TRBJ2-7; D perhaps matches TRBD1 (5 bases). Germline V gene lookup returns CDR1 KGHSH and CDR2 LQKENI. The CDR3 has 16 amino acids. The ends were cut back, 2 bases at V and 4 bases at J, with 18 bases in the middle. The DNA of the CDR3 is TGTGCCAGCTCACCAGGTACAGGTTTAGGGAAATACGAGCAGTACTTC. It codes for CASSPGTGLGKYEQYF.

There are many counts of this clonotype. The V call is TRBV28, the J call TRBJ2-2, with D tentatively TRBD2 (6 bases). V shed 6 bases and J shed 1 base, with 12 bases lying between them. From germline, CDR1 is MDHEN and CDR2 SYDVKM. The CDR3 runs to 15 residues. As DNA, the CDR3 is TGTGCCAGCAGACAGACTAGACAGAACACCGGGGAGCTGTTTTTT. Amino acid sequence: CASRQTRQNTGELFF. The variable domain in full, with the rest retrieved from reference TRBV28 and TRBJ2-2, is DVKVTQSSRYLVKRTGEKVFLECVQDMDHENMFWYRQDPGLGLRLIYFSYDVKMKEKGDIPEGYSVSREKKERFSLILESASTNQTSMYLCASRQTRQNTGELFFGEGSRLTVL.

As for this clonotype: Possible read error: a much larger clone is one base away. The V call is TRBV6-2 or TRBV6-3, the J call TRBJ2-5; possibly TRBD2 for D (6 bases). V gave up 8 bases and J gave up 9 bases, with 16 bases separating them. In germline, CDR1 is MNHEY, CDR2 SVGEGT. The CDR3 totals 12 residues. The CDR3 DNA follows: TGTGCCAGCGCCCGTGGGTCGGGGGCCCAGTACTTC. As protein: CASARGSGAQYF.

In DNA form, the CDR3 reads TGTGCCAGCAGCGTGCAGGTGGAAGTCCAGCCCCAGCATTTT. Translating gives CASSVQVEVQPQHF. The V and J genes are TRBV28 and TRBJ1-5; D uncertain. Trimming removed 6 bases at V and 7 bases at J, with 16 bases between. Germline V lookup: CDR1 MDHEN, CDR2 SYDVKM. The CDR3 contains 14 residues.

The rearrangement joins TRBV4-2 to TRBJ2-2; TRBD2 matches at 11 bases. V shed 4 bases, J shed 4 bases, and the junction held 11 bases outside the gene matches. The CDR3 covers 18 residues. The germline V gene has CDR1 LGHNA and CDR2 YNFKEQ. The chain's CDR3 is CASSRESLAGGGTGELFF. The CDR3 nucleotides read TGTGCCAGCAGCCGCGAGAGTCTAGCGGGGGGAGGCACCGGGGAGCTGTTTTTT.

This sequence joins TRBV12-3 or TRBV12-4 and TRBJ2-3; D gene ambiguous. The CDR3 is 14 amino acids. V was shortened by 2 bases and J by 4 bases, with 10 bases between the two germline ends. CDR3: CASSLFSSSDTQYF. DNA for the CDR3: TGTGCCAGCAGTTTATTTTCCTCATCAGATACGCAGTATTTT.

J is TRBJ1-3 and V is TRBV6-2 or TRBV6-3, with TRBD1 matching 8 bases. This CDR3 spans 15 amino acids. J lost 3 bases, V lost 2 bases, and 3 bases had no gene match. Germline values: CDR1 MNHEY, CDR2 SVGEGT. As DNA, the CDR3 is TGTGCCAGCAGTTACGGGACAGGAGTTGGAAACACCATATATTTT. Translated: CASSYGTGVGNTIYF.

This clonotype occurred many times. The chain employs TRBV4-2 and TRBJ2-5, with D perhaps TRBD1 or TRBD2 (5 bases each). V lost 1 base and J lost 2, with 11 bases in between. The CDR3 has 15 amino acids. CDR1 and CDR2 (germline): LGHNA, YNFKEQ. The CDR3 sequence: CASSQGGTGQETQYF. The DNA for the CDR3 is TGTGCCAGCAGCCAAGGGGGGACGGGACAAGAGACCCAGTACTTC.

There are many counts of this clonotype. V usage is TRBV3-1 and J usage is TRBJ1-2, with D perhaps TRBD1 (6 bases). Germline CDR1 and CDR2: LGHDT and YNNKEL (reference sequence). V lost 0 bases and J lost 7, with 12 bases in between. CDR3 length equals 14 residues. The CDR3 reads CASSQEMGALGYTF. The CDR3 DNA sequence: TGTGCCAGCAGCCAAGAAATGGGGGCGCTTGGCTACACCTTC.